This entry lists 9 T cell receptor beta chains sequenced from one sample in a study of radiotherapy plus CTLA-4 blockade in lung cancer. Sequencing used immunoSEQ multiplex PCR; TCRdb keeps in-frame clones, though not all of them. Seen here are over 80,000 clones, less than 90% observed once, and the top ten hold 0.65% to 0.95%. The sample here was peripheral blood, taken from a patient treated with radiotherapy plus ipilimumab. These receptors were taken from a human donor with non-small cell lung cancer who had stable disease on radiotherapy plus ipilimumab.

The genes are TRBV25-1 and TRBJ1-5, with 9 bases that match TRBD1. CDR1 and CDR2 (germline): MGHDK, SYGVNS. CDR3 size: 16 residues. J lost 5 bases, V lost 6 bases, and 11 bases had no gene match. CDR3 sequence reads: CASRRRWTGVHQPQHF. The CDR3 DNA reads TGTGCCAGCAGGAGAAGATGGACAGGGGTCCATCAGCCCCAGCATTTT.

The CDR3 is CASSLVRGSNQPQHF. CDR3 DNA sequence: TGTGCCAGCAGTTTAGTCAGGGGTAGCAATCAGCCCCAGCATTTT. The V call is TRBV27, the J call TRBJ1-5; a weak D match, TRBD1 (6 bases). The CDR3 has 15 residues. Trimming removed 2 bases from V and 0 bases from J, with 8 bases in between. Germline CDR1 MNHEY, CDR2 SMNVEV (reference sequence).

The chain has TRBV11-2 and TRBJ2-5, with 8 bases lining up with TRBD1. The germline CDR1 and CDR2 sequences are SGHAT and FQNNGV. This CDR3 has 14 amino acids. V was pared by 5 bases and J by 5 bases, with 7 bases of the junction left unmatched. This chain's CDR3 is CASSPQGASETQYF. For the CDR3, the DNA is TGTGCCAGCAGCCCTCAGGGGGCTAGCGAGACCCAGTACTTC. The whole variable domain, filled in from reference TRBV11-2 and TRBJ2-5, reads EAGVAQSPRYKIIEKRQSVAFWCNPISGHATLYWYQQILGQGPKLLIQFQNNGVVDDSQLPKDRFSAERLKGVDSTLKIQPAKLEDSAVYLCASSPQGASETQYFGPGTRLLVL.

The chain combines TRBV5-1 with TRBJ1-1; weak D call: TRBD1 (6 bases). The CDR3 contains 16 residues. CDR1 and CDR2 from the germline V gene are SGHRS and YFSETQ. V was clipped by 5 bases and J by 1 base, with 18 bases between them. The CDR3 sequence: CASRRGRTDPNTEAFF. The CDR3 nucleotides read TGCGCCAGCAGGCGAGGGAGGACAGACCCGAACACTGAAGCTTTCTTT.

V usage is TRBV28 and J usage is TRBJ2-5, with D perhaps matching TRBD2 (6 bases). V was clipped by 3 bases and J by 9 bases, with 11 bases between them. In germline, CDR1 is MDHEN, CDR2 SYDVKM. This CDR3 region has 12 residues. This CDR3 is CASSFPPGAQYF. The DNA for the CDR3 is TGTGCCAGCAGTTTCCCGCCGGGGGCCCAGTACTTC.

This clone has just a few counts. The CDR3 sequence: CASSIPSTGARNTGELFF. CDR3 DNA: TGTGCCAGCAGTATCCCCAGCACGGGGGCGCGGAACACCGGGGAGCTGTTTTTT. The genes are TRBV28 and TRBJ2-2; D might be TRBD1 or TRBD2, each matching 6 bases. V was clipped by 5 bases and J by 1 base, with 20 bases between them. CDR3 size: 18 residues. Germline V gene lookup returns CDR1 MDHEN and CDR2 SYDVKM.

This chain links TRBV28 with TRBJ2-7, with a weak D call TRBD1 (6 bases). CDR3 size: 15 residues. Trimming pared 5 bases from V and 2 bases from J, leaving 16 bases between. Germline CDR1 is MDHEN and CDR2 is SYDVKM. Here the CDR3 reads CASSPPGTLTYEQYF. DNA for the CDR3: TGTGCCAGCAGTCCACCCGGGACATTAACCTACGAGCAGTACTTC. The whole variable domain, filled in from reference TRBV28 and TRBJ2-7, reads DVKVTQSSRYLVKRTGEKVFLECVQDMDHENMFWYRQDPGLGLRLIYFSYDVKMKEKGDIPEGYSVSREKKERFSLILESASTNQTSMYLCASSPPGTLTYEQYFGPGTRLTVT.

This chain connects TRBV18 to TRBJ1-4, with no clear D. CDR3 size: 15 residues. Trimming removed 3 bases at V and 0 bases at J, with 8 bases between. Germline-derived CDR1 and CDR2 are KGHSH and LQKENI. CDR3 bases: TGTGCCAGCTCACCTGAGGGTCCAACTAATGAAAAACTGTTTTTT. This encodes CASSPEGPTNEKLFF.

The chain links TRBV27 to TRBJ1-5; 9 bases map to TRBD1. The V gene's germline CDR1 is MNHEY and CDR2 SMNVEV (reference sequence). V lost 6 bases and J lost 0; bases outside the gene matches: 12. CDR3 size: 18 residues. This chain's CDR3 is CASSSGTGMAYSNQPQHF. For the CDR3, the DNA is TGTGCCAGCAGCTCCGGGACAGGGATGGCCTATAGCAATCAGCCCCAGCATTTT.